The 28 T cell receptor beta chains below come from one sample, sequenced in a study of T cells after yellow fever vaccination. Via MiXCR, TCRdb re-called the 5' RACE reads, giving one row per CDR3 protein. The data contain about 400,000 distinct CDR3 sequences, under 14% of them singletons. The source material was PBMCs, sampled on the day of the first yellow fever vaccination. The receptors were gathered from a man aged 18 to 30 who received the YFV17D yellow fever vaccine.

This clonotype was seen many times. As DNA, the CDR3 is TGTGCCAGCAGCTTATTAAGATCCACCCAGTACTTC. Protein product: CASSLLRSTQYF. V usage is TRBV7-2 and J usage is TRBJ2-5; D not certain. The germline V gene has CDR1 SGHTA and CDR2 FQGNSA. V dropped 2 bases and J dropped 8 bases, with 9 bases sitting between them. This CDR3 has 12 residues.

This clonotype was observed a handful of times. This chain links TRBV14 with TRBJ1-1; no firm D call. With 2 bases removed from V and 7 bases from J, the gap between germline ends came to 8 bases. Germline-derived CDR1 and CDR2 are SGHDN and FVKESK. CDR3 length: 12 amino acids. CDR3 amino acids: CASSQIDLEAFF. In DNA form, the CDR3 reads TGTGCCAGCAGCCAAATCGACCTTGAAGCTTTCTTT.

This clonotype was seen a handful of times. The chain uses TRBV28 and TRBJ2-1; 8 nucleotides line up with TRBD1. Trimming at V came to 10 bases and at J to 9 bases, leaving 11 bases not matched to a gene. The CDR3 loop spans 13 amino acids. Germline V lookup: CDR1 MDHEN, CDR2 SYDVKM. The CDR3 is CAIVDRVIGEQFF. CDR3 nucleotide sequence: TGTGCCATCGTGGACAGGGTCATCGGTGAGCAGTTCTTC.

The chain is built from TRBV4-1 and TRBJ2-3; TRBD1 is a possible D gene (5 bases). The CDR3 covers 13 residues. Germline CDR1 reads MGHRA; CDR2 reads YSYEKL. V shed 7 bases and J shed 0 bases, with 8 bases lying between them. Written as DNA, the CDR3 is TGCGCCAGCAAAGGGGTTAGCACAGATACGCAGTATTTT. This codes for CASKGVSTDTQYF.

The table lists this clonotype with a few counts. The rearrangement links TRBV24-1 to TRBJ2-1; 16 bases match TRBD2. This CDR3 contains 19 residues. V gave up 5 bases and J gave up 0 bases; unmatched junction bases: 6. Germline V CDR1 and CDR2: KGHDR, SFDVKD. CDR3 residues: CATSVPGLAGGSSYNEQFF. CDR3 bases: TGTGCCACCAGTGTACCGGGACTAGCGGGGGGGAGCTCCTACAATGAGCAGTTCTTC.

This clonotype was counted ten times or more. The chain carries TRBV7-3 and TRBJ2-5, with 8 bases lining up with TRBD2. CDR3 size: 15 residues. Germline V gene sequence: CDR1 SGHTA, CDR2 FQGTGA. The V gene end was trimmed by 2 bases and the J gene end by 5 bases; junction bases not matched to a gene: 7. As DNA, the CDR3 is TGTGCCAGCAGCTTAGGACTAGCTGCGTATGAGACCCAGTACTTC. This sequence encodes CASSLGLAAYETQYF.

Only a few counts were recorded for this clonotype. The gene calls are TRBV7-2 and TRBJ1-6; TRBD1 might be the D (6 bases). CDR1 is SGHTA and CDR2 is FQGNSA in the germline V gene. Deletions cut 6 bases from V and 7 bases from J, with 10 bases between. The CDR3 length is 13 residues. The DNA of the CDR3 is TGTGCCAGCAGTACAGGGATAAATTCACCCCTCCACTTT. Its protein product is CASSTGINSPLHF. Supplemented by reference TRBV7-2 and TRBJ1-6, the full variable domain reads GAGVSQSPSNKVTEKGKDVELRCDPISGHTALYWYRQSLGQGLEFLIYFQGNSAPDKSGLPSDRFSAERTGGSVSTLTIQRTQQEDSAVYLCASSTGINSPLHFGNGTRLTVT.

This clonotype has just one count. This chain uses TRBV7-8 with TRBJ2-1; the D gene is possibly TRBD2 (5 bases). Germline CDR1 SGHVS, CDR2 FQNEAQ. CDR3 size: 15 residues. Deletions cut 5 bases from V and 0 bases from J, with 11 bases between. The CDR3 region is CASSPTAGSYNEQFF. As DNA, the CDR3 is TGTGCCAGCAGCCCCACGGCGGGCTCCTACAATGAGCAGTTCTTC.

This clonotype was detected only a few times. V usage is TRBV6-5 and J usage is TRBJ2-1, with 8 bases that match TRBD1. This CDR3 contains 15 residues. J was trimmed by 7 bases and V by 1 base; bases with no gene match: 6. Germline CDR1 reads MNHEY; CDR2 reads SVGAGI. CDR3 DNA sequence: TGTGCCAGCAGTTACTTAGGACAGGGAGAAAATGAGCAGTTCTTC. Its protein product is CASSYLGQGENEQFF.

J is TRBJ2-5 and V is TRBV4-1, with D possibly matching TRBD1 (5 bases). Looked up from germline, CDR1 is MGHRA and CDR2 is YSYEKL. The CDR3 has 14 amino acids. The V gene lost 4 bases and the J gene lost 3 bases, with 12 bases spanning the gap. CDR3 nucleotides: TGCGCCAGCAGCCCGCTCAGGGCAAAAGAGACCCAGTACTTC. Residues: CASSPLRAKETQYF.

The chain links TRBV18 to TRBJ1-4, with 7 bases fitting TRBD1. From germline, CDR1 is KGHSH and CDR2 LQKENI. V was clipped by 3 bases and J by 2 bases; unmatched bases: 9. The CDR3 has 17 amino acids. Here the CDR3 reads CASSPPTTGATNEKLFF. The CDR3 DNA sequence: TGTGCCAGCTCACCGCCGACTACAGGGGCTACTAATGAAAAACTGTTTTTT.

This clonotype was seen more than once but under ten times. This chain links TRBV20-1 with TRBJ2-1; D unclear. This CDR3 is built from 13 residues. Germline lookup yields CDR1 DFQATT and CDR2 SNEGSKA (reference sequence). V gave up 6 bases and J gave up 3 bases, with 12 bases separating them. CDR3 region: CSARDLGYNEQFF. CDR3 DNA: TGCAGTGCCCGCGACCTGGGCTACAATGAGCAGTTCTTC.

This clonotype was counted at least ten times. The CDR3, as DNA: TGTGCCAGCAGCTTAGCGCTTCTAGCGGGGGGAGGTTGGGAGACCCAGTACTTC. This sequence encodes CASSLALLAGGGWETQYF. The chain is built from TRBV7-2 and TRBJ2-5; 11 nucleotides line up with TRBD2. Germline V gene data show CDR1 as SGHTA and CDR2 as FQGNSA. The CDR3 runs to 18 residues. J was trimmed by 5 bases and V by 0 bases; bases with no gene match: 11.

This clonotype was seen repeatedly, ten times or more. Written as DNA, the CDR3 is TGTGCCAGCAGTTATGTCGGGACAGGGGTTGTGTCGCAGTATTTT. Translation gives CASSYVGTGVVSQYF. The chain links TRBV6-5 to TRBJ2-3, with 10 nucleotides matching TRBD1. Germline CDR1 reads MNHEY; CDR2 reads SVGAGI. Losses at the gene ends were 3 bases for V and 10 bases for J; bases not matched to a gene: 10. There are 15 residues in the CDR3.

This clonotype was observed a handful of times. The rearrangement joins TRBV20-1 to TRBJ1-1; 7 positions match TRBD1. This CDR3 contains 13 residues. CDR1 is DFQATT, CDR2 SNEGSKA, per germline (reference sequence). After removal of 2 bases from V and 5 bases from J, the junction contained 5 bases not matched to a gene. The CDR3 DNA reads as TGCAGTGCTAGACAAGGGGGCAAGACTGAAGCTTTCTTT. Protein product: CSARQGGKTEAFF.

The CDR3 DNA reads TGTGCCAGCAGTTTTGGGGGAATAGAGACCCAGTACTTC. This gives the protein CASSFGGIETQYF. V is TRBV28 and J is TRBJ2-5, with D possibly being TRBD1 or TRBD2 (5 bases each). Trimming removed 3 bases from V and 4 bases from J, with 9 bases in between. The CDR3 totals 13 residues. Per the germline V gene, CDR1 is MDHEN and CDR2 is SYDVKM. The variable domain in full, with the rest retrieved from reference TRBV28 and TRBJ2-5, is DVKVTQSSRYLVKRTGEKVFLECVQDMDHENMFWYRQDPGLGLRLIYFSYDVKMKEKGDIPEGYSVSREKKERFSLILESASTNQTSMYLCASSFGGIETQYFGPGTRLLVL.

The rearrangement joins TRBV20-1 to TRBJ2-1; D is possibly TRBD2 (7 bases). Germline CDR1 and CDR2: DFQATT and SNEGSKA (reference sequence). The CDR3 runs to 13 residues. V lost 6 bases and J 9 bases, leaving 18 bases between the germline ends. The CDR3 sequence: CSASGGGVVEQFF. Written as DNA, the CDR3 is TGCAGTGCGAGTGGCGGGGGCGTAGTTGAGCAGTTCTTC.

The chain couples TRBV6-2 or TRBV6-3 to TRBJ2-1, with D maybe TRBD2 (6 bases). Germline assignment: CDR1 MNHEY and CDR2 SVGEGT. The CDR3 sequence is 16 residues long. V dropped 3 bases and J dropped 3 bases, with 15 bases sitting between them. CDR3 in amino acids: CASSYSRRGLYNEQFF. CDR3 bases: TGTGCCAGCAGTTATTCGCGGAGGGGCCTCTACAATGAGCAGTTCTTC.

The chain links TRBV7-9 to TRBJ1-2; D gene uncertain. The CDR3 runs 12 residues. V shed 5 bases and J shed 7 bases, with 11 bases lying between them. Germline CDR1 reads SEHNR; CDR2 reads FQNEAQ (reference sequence). The CDR3 reads CASSGSVGGYTF. The CDR3 DNA is TGTGCCAGCAGCGGCTCGGTGGGTGGCTACACCTTC.

This clonotype was detected ten times or more. This sequence joins TRBV27 and TRBJ1-2; D not certain. CDR3 length: 15 residues. Trimming pared 7 bases from V and 4 bases from J, leaving 19 bases between. CDR1 and CDR2 from the germline V gene are MNHEY and SMNVEV (reference sequence). The CDR3 sequence is CASTNYTVPRYGYTF. The CDR3 region has the DNA TGTGCCAGCACGAATTACACCGTACCGCGCTATGGCTACACCTTC.

In this sample, this clonotype turned up a few times. The chain joins TRBV6-2 or TRBV6-3 to TRBJ2-3, with D hard to call. This CDR3 is 13 amino acids long. Germline V gene lookup returns CDR1 MNHEY and CDR2 SVGEGT. Trimming removed 1 base at V and 6 bases at J, with 8 bases between. The CDR3 coding sequence is TGTGCCAGCAGTTACTTATTCGGGGATACGCAGTATTTT. This translates into CASSYLFGDTQYF.

This clonotype was detected many times. J is TRBJ2-1 and V is TRBV30; no clear D gene. Germline lookup yields CDR1 GTSNPN and CDR2 SVGIG (reference sequence). V dropped 4 bases and J dropped 4 bases, with 11 bases sitting between them. CDR3 length: 13 residues. Written as DNA, the CDR3 is TGTGCCTGGATGGGTCAGGAATACAATGAGCAGTTCTTC. Translation gives CAWMGQEYNEQFF.

The rearrangement uses TRBV7-2 and TRBJ2-2; D may be TRBD2 (5 bases). CDR1 and CDR2 from the germline V gene are SGHTA and FQGNSA. The CDR3 is 14 amino acids. Between the trimmed V and J ends, which lost 5 bases and 6 bases, there was a span of 13 bases. For the CDR3, the DNA is TGTGCCAGCAGCGAGGGCGTCGGAGCCGGGGAGCTGTTTTTT. Translation: CASSEGVGAGELFF.

This clonotype was seen more than once but under ten times. The CDR3 bases are TGTGCCAGCAGCTCCACCACTTTTGGGACAGGTGATTCTCAAGGCTCTGGGGCCAACGTCCTGACTTTC. This translates into CASSSTTFGTGDSQGSGANVLTF. This chain links TRBV7-1 with TRBJ2-6; TRBD1 matches 8 bases. TRBV7-1 has ORF status, its function being uncertain. Losses at the gene ends were 3 bases for V and 0 bases for J; bases not matched to a gene: 22. The CDR3 is 23 amino acids.

The rearrangement joins TRBV5-4 to TRBJ2-4, with 13 bases matching TRBD2. CDR1 and CDR2 from the germline V gene are SGHNT and YYREEE (reference sequence). Trimming took 4 bases from V and 7 from J; bases not matched to a gene: 11. The CDR3 runs to 17 residues. The CDR3 region is CASSRGTSGVRSNIQYF. CDR3 DNA sequence: TGTGCCAGCAGCCGCGGGACTAGCGGGGTGAGGAGCAACATTCAGTACTTC.

This clonotype was observed at least ten times. The rearrangement uses TRBV29-1 and TRBJ1-5, with D hard to call. CDR1 SQVTM and CDR2 ANQGSEA come from the germline V gene. This CDR3 has 12 amino acids. V was clipped by 7 bases and J by 4 bases, with 11 bases between them. CDR3 sequence reads: CSARVSNQPQHF. The CDR3 DNA reads TGCAGCGCCCGGGTCTCGAATCAGCCCCAGCATTTT.

This clonotype was picked up many times. This chain uses TRBV20-1 with TRBJ2-7, with D possibly TRBD1 on 6 matching bases. The CDR3 runs to 14 residues. Per the germline V gene, CDR1 is DFQATT and CDR2 is SNEGSKA (reference sequence). The ends were cut back, 6 bases at V and 5 bases at J, with 20 bases in the middle. The CDR3 DNA reads TGCAGTGCCCCCAACAGGGACGGTGCCGACGAGCAGTACTTC. Translation gives CSAPNRDGADEQYF.

This sequence joins TRBV10-3 and TRBJ1-3; D uncertain. The germline gives CDR1 ENHRY, CDR2 SYGVKD. The CDR3 is 13 residues long. V was cut by 8 bases and J by 4 bases, with 12 bases left in between. Here the CDR3 DNA reads TGTGCCATCCGGGTTTTCTACGGAAACACCATATATTTT. It specifies CAIRVFYGNTIYF.